Reported below is one T cell receptor (beta chain). What it binds is not known. This specimen comes from a study of post-analysis software for immune sequencing data. About the research overall: Disease courses included relapsing-remitting, secondary progressive and progressive-relapsing multiple sclerosis.

Overall study results and limits: Five or six TRBV segments were more frequent in patients than controls; TRBV5-6, TRBV5-1 and TRBV20-1 belonged to this group. Compared with controls, patients showed significantly lower normalized Chao1 diversity.

Incorporated into the TCR beta cDNA libraries were unique molecular identifiers, which served to reduce PCR and sequencing biases. TCRdb recomputed calls from the PCR reads with MiXCR, one row per CDR3 protein. The sample lists around 710,000 distinct CDR3 sequences; more than 45% were seen once. Germline V gene sequence: CDR1 SQVTM, CDR2 ANQGSEA. This CDR3 is built from 14 residues. Trimming took 7 bases from V and 0 from J; bases not matched to a gene: 4. This sequence joins TRBV29-1 and TRBJ1-2; 11 bases match TRBD1. Input material: blood. This receptor was identified in a girl aged 5 to 17 with multiple sclerosis. The DNA of the CDR3 is TGCAGCGCCCCGGGACAGGGGGCTAACTATGGCTACACCTTC. Amino acids: CSAPGQGANYGYTF. Based on the CDR3 plus reference TRBV29-1 and TRBJ1-2, the full variable domain is SAVISQKPSRDICQRGTSLTIQCQVDSQVTMMFWYRQQPGQSLTLIATANQGSEATYESGFVIDKFPISRPNLTFSTLTVSNMSPEDSSIYLCSAPGQGANYGYTFGSGTRLTVV.